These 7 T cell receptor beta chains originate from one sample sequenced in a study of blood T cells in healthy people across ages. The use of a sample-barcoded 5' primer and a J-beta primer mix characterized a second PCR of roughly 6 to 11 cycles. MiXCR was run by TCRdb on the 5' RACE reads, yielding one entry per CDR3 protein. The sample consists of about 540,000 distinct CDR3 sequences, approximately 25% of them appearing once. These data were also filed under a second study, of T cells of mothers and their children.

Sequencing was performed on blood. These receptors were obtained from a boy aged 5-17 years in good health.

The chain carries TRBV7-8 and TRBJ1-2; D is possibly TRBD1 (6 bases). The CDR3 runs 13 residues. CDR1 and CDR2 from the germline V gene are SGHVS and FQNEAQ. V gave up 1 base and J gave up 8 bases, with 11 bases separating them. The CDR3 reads CASSLGQGPGYTF. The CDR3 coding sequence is TGTGCCAGCAGCTTAGGGCAGGGGCCGGGCTACACCTTC.

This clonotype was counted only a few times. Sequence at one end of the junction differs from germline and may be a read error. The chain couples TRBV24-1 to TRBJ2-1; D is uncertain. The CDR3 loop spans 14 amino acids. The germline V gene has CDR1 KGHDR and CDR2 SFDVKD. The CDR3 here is CATCDSLSHNEQFF. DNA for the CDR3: TGTGCCACCTGTGACTCACTATCCCACAATGAGCAGTTCTTC.

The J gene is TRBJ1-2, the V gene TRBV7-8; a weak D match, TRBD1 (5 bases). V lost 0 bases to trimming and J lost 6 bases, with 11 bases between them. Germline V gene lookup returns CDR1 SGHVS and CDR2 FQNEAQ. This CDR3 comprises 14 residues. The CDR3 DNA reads TGTGCCAGCAGCTTAGCGCGGAGGGGTGATGGCTACACCTTC. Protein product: CASSLARRGDGYTF.

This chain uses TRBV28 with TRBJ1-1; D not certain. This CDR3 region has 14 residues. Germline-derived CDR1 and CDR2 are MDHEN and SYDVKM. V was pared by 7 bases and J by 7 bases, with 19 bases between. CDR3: CASTRRALTDEAFF. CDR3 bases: TGTGCCAGCACCCGGCGCGCCCTTACCGATGAAGCTTTCTTT.

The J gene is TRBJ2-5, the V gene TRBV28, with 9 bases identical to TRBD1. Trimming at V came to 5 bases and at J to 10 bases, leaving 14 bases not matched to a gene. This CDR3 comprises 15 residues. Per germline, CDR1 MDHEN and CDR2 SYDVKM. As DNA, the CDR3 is TGTGCCAGCAGTCGCACGGGGGGACAGGGAATCGGCCAGTACTTC. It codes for CASSRTGGQGIGQYF.

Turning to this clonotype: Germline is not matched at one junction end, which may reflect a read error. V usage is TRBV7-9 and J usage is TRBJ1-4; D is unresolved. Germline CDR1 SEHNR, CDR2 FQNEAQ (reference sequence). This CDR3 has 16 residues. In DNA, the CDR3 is TGCGCCAGCAGCTTAGTACCGTGGGTGGGCAATGAAAAACTGTTTTTT. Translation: CASSLVPWVGNEKLFF.

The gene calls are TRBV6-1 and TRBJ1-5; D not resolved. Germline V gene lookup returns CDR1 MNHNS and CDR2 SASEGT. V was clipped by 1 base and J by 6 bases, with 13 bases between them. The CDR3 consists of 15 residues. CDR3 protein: CASSEELPTIQPQHF. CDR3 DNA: TGTGCCAGCAGTGAAGAGCTCCCCACAATTCAGCCCCAGCATTTT.